The sequence of this T cell receptor beta chain was determined in a study of OX40 agonist ivuxolimab in advanced cancers. Background on the study: Every 2 weeks, patients got intravenous ivuxolimab at one of six dose levels (0.01-10 mg/kg). Whole-study results and caveats: Both CD4+ and CD8+ T cell populations in blood had undergone clonal expansion by week 6 at 0.1 to 3.0 mg/kg.

With respect to this clone: Its antigen is undetermined.

The CDR3 consists of 15 residues. Germline assignment: CDR1 LNHDA and CDR2 SQIVND (reference sequence). Deletions cut 1 base from V and 10 bases from J, with 17 bases between. Here immunoSEQ multiplex PCR was the method, and the copy in TCRdb shows in-frame clones only, minus some. The sample has about 69,000 clones, 85% to 90% seen once. The rearrangement joins TRBV19 to TRBJ2-1, with D perhaps TRBD1 or TRBD2 (6 bases each). The sequencing here drew on CD4+ or CD8+ T cells sorted from blood, taken in a trial of the OX40 agonist ivuxolimab. The sequence came from an adult with an advanced solid tumor such as melanoma, head and neck, liver or kidney cancer. The CDR3 here is CASSIGGGPAIEQFF. CDR3 nucleotide sequence: TGTGCCAGTAGTATAGGAGGGGGGCCGGCTATAGAGCAGTTCTTC.